These 10 T cell receptor beta chains were sequenced from one sample in a study of brain T cells in children with intractable seizures. Profiling relied on immunoSEQ multiplex PCR, and the TCRdb table lists in-frame clones only, not all of them. This sample has 75,000 to 80,000 clones, with more than 85% found just once. The material sequenced was peripheral blood, taken at surgery. Every receptor here comes from a boy younger than two with tuberous sclerosis and intractable seizures.

The gene calls are TRBV9 and TRBJ2-1, with a possible D match to TRBD1 (6 bases). The CDR3 spans 11 residues. V lost 2 bases to trimming and J lost 14 bases, with 11 bases between them. Germline V lookup: CDR1 SGDLS, CDR2 YYNGEE. CDR3 sequence reads: CASSVRGSKFF. DNA for the CDR3: TGTGCCAGCAGCGTCAGGGGTTCGAAGTTCTTC.

CDR3 bases: TGTGCCTGGACAGGGGGCCGGGGCACTGAAGCTTTCTTT. It specifies CAWTGGRGTEAFF. This chain links TRBV30 with TRBJ1-1; 8 nucleotides align to TRBD1. This CDR3 is 13 amino acids long. V was pared by 4 bases and J by 4 bases, with 5 bases of the junction left unmatched. Germline V gene sequence: CDR1 GTSNPN, CDR2 SVGIG (reference sequence).

The V gene is TRBV5-1, the J gene TRBJ2-2; D perhaps matches TRBD1 (6 bases). This CDR3 has 14 amino acids. Trimming removed 4 bases from V and 6 bases from J, with 13 bases in between. CDR1 is SGHRS, CDR2 YFSETQ, per germline. CDR3 sequence reads: CASSRPGAPGELFF. The CDR3 DNA sequence: TGCGCCAGCAGCCGTCCAGGGGCCCCCGGGGAGCTGTTTTTT. The variable domain in full, with the rest retrieved from reference TRBV5-1 and TRBJ2-2, is KAGVTQTPRYLIKTRGQQVTLSCSPISGHRSVSWYQQTPGQGLQFLFEYFSETQRNKGNFPGRFSGRQFSNSRSEMNVSTLELGDSALYLCASSRPGAPGELFFGEGSRLTVL.

This chain connects TRBV5-1 to TRBJ1-2; no clear D. V was pared by 0 bases and J by 5 bases, with 20 bases between. The CDR3 consists of 17 residues. Per germline, CDR1 SGHRS and CDR2 YFSETQ. Here the CDR3 DNA reads TGCGCCAGCAGCTTGGTAAAGCCCCATGGACCCTCATATGGCTACACCTTC. Its protein product is CASSLVKPHGPSYGYTF. Variable domain in full (rest from reference TRBV5-1 and TRBJ1-2): KAGVTQTPRYLIKTRGQQVTLSCSPISGHRSVSWYQQTPGQGLQFLFEYFSETQRNKGNFPGRFSGRQFSNSRSEMNVSTLELGDSALYLCASSLVKPHGPSYGYTFGSGTRLTVV.

The sample holds a few counts of this clone. The chain employs TRBV12-5 and TRBJ1-6; 9 positions agree with TRBD1. The V gene's germline CDR1 is LGHNT and CDR2 FRNRAP. The V segment lost 2 bases and the J segment 10 bases; nucleotides outside the gene matches: 9. The CDR3 runs to 16 residues. This chain's CDR3 is CASGLSPGQGSSPLHF. DNA for the CDR3: TGTGCTAGTGGTTTGTCGCCGGGACAGGGATCCTCACCCCTCCACTTT. Combining the CDR3 with reference TRBV12-5 and TRBJ1-6 gives the whole variable domain DARVTQTPRHKVTEMGQEVTMRCQPILGHNTVFWYRQTMMQGLELLAYFRNRAPLDDSGMPKDRFSAEMPDATLATLKIQPSEPRDSAVYFCASGLSPGQGSSPLHFGNGTRLTVT.

The rearrangement links TRBV30 to TRBJ2-7, with 9 bases lining up with TRBD2. This CDR3 contains 15 residues. Germline CDR1 GTSNPN, CDR2 SVGIG (reference sequence). The V and J ends lost 3 bases and 7 bases, in that order; junction bases with no gene match: 13. The CDR3, as DNA: TGTGCCTGGAGATCCCCAGCGGGAGGTCTAAGGGAGCAGTACTTC. It yields the protein CAWRSPAGGLREQYF. The whole variable domain, filled in from reference TRBV30 and TRBJ2-7, reads SQTIHQWPATLVQPVGSPLSLECTVEGTSNPNLYWYRQAAGRGLQLLFYSVGIGQISSEVPQNLSASRPQDRQFILSSKKLLLSDSGFYLCAWRSPAGGLREQYFGPGTRLTVT.

The chain recombines TRBV21-1 with TRBJ2-1; TRBD2 is the table's D call and was not checked against the DNA. TRBV21-1 is assigned pseudogene status. This CDR3 has 14 residues. The CDR3 protein is CASGGTSSYNEQFF. DNA for the CDR3: TGTGCCAGTGGAGGGACTAGCTCCTACAATGAGCAGTTCTTC.

The V call is TRBV6-2 or TRBV6-3, the J call TRBJ2-3; no firm D call. The CDR3 totals 17 residues. CDR1 MNHEY and CDR2 SVGEGT come from the germline V gene. V was trimmed by 0 bases and J by 2 bases, leaving 15 bases between them. The CDR3 region is CASSYSIYVRNTDTQYF. The DNA of the CDR3 is TGTGCCAGCAGTTACTCGATTTATGTCCGGAACACAGATACGCAGTATTTT.

V is TRBV9 and J is TRBJ2-1; TRBD2 aligns across 8 bases. The CDR3 consists of 14 residues. The J segment lost 6 bases and the V segment lost 4 bases, leaving 6 bases of the junction unmatched. The V gene's germline CDR1 is SGDLS and CDR2 YYNGEE. The CDR3 nucleotides are TGTGCCAGCAGCATCGGACTAGCCTCCAATGAGCAGTTCTTC. Translation: CASSIGLASNEQFF.

The J gene is TRBJ2-7, the V gene TRBV3-1 (or the pseudogene TRBV3-2); unclear D gene. Trimming cost V 2 bases and J 5 bases, with 16 bases left between them. Germline V CDR1 and CDR2: LGHDT, YNNKEL (reference sequence). The CDR3 has 15 amino acids. The CDR3 is CASSQHPPRADEQYF. As DNA, the CDR3 is TGTGCCAGCAGCCAACACCCCCCCCGGGCCGACGAGCAGTACTTC.